This T cell receptor beta chain was found in a study of blood T cell repertoires in COVID-19. This clone was recorded once. The same CDR3 can be traced to other DNA sequences in this sample. The CDR3 covers 11 residues. Germline CDR1 is DFQATT and CDR2 is SNEGSKA (reference sequence). V was trimmed by 3 bases and J by 4 bases, leaving 7 bases between them. TCRdb's table, derived via immunoSEQ multiplex PCR, lists solely in-frame clones and lacks some. The table has roughly 210,000 clones, around 90% seen once; the top ten hold approximately 1.6%. The sequenced sample consisted of peripheral blood. This clonotype originated in a man in his 70s with acute or convalescent COVID-19. The chain carries TRBV20-1 and TRBJ2-7; D ambiguous. In nucleotides, the CDR3 is TGCAGTGCTAGCCCCTTATACGAGCAGTACTTC. This sequence encodes CSASPLYEQYF.